The 23 T cell receptor beta chains below were found in one sample sequenced in a study of T cells in Graves' hyperthyroidism and ophthalmopathy. TCR beta CDR3 sequences were amplified from RNA transcripts. The study used the HTBI primer set for a first-round RT-PCR of the TCR CDR3. Using its own MiXCR run on the multiplex PCR reads, TCRdb lists one record per CDR3 protein. Among more than 500,000 distinct CDR3 sequences, 15% to 20% were seen once, and the ten largest hold 3% to 4.5%. The sample taken for sequencing was blood. The receptors were gathered from a woman aged 25-40 years with Graves' hyperthyroidism.

There are many counts of this clonotype. The chain employs TRBV20-1 and TRBJ2-1; TRBD1 aligns across 7 bases. The CDR3 covers 16 residues. Germline-derived CDR1 and CDR2 are DFQATT and SNEGSKA (reference sequence). V shed 2 bases, J shed 8 bases, and the junction held 15 bases outside the gene matches. CDR3 nucleotide sequence: TGCAGTGCTAGACTCTCGGAGACAGGGTCGGCGGATGAGCAGTTCTTC. Protein product: CSARLSETGSADEQFF.

This clonotype came up a few times. CDR3 loop: CASSQNRPSQSGGDTQYF. For the CDR3, the DNA is TGTGCCAGCTCTCAAAATCGTCCATCTCAATCTGGGGGAGATACGCAGTATTTT. The rearrangement uses TRBV18 and TRBJ2-3, with D perhaps assigned TRBD1 or TRBD2 (5 bases each). The V end was cut by 6 bases, the J end by 5 bases, with 27 bases between. This CDR3 is built from 18 residues. Germline V gene lookup returns CDR1 KGHSH and CDR2 LQKENI.

This clonotype was picked up many times. The chain employs TRBV7-3 and TRBJ2-3; possible D gene TRBD2, 6 bases. The germline CDR1 and CDR2 sequences are SGHTA and FQGTGA. The CDR3 extends over 15 amino acids. Trimming took off 3 bases at V and 5 bases at J, with 15 bases between the two ends. This CDR3 is CASSFLGGAGDTQYF. For the CDR3, the DNA is TGTGCCAGCAGCTTCCTCGGGGGAGCTGGAGATACGCAGTATTTT.

At least ten counts were recorded for this clonotype. The chain couples TRBV3-1 to TRBJ2-3; TRBD2 matches at 12 bases. The junction had 5 bases not matched to a gene; V was cut back by 4 bases and J by 3 bases. The CDR3 is 16 amino acids. Germline CDR1 reads LGHDT; CDR2 reads YNNKEL (reference sequence). CDR3 sequence reads: CASSPQLAGGTDTQYF. The CDR3, as DNA: TGTGCCAGCAGCCCCCAACTAGCGGGAGGAACAGATACGCAGTATTTT.

This clonotype was counted a few times. The junction and the germline gene differ at one end; a read error may be behind it. The genes are TRBV7-2 and TRBJ1-4; no clear D. Germline CDR1 is SGHTA and CDR2 is FQGNSA. The CDR3 loop spans 14 amino acids. CDR3 protein: CASSIQPTNEKLFF. DNA of the CDR3: TGTGCCAGCAGCATACAGCCAACTAATGAAAAACTATTTTTT.

This clonotype was seen more than once but under ten times. The CDR3 protein is CASSHPTGSNQPQHF. For the CDR3, the DNA is TGCGCCAGCAGCCACCCGACAGGAAGCAATCAGCCCCAGCATTTT. This chain uses TRBV4-3 with TRBJ1-5, with a weak D call TRBD1 (6 bases). Germline values: CDR1 LGHNA, CDR2 YSLEER. V lost 3 bases, J lost 1 base, and 10 bases lay in between. The CDR3 contains 15 residues.

The chain is built from TRBV27 and TRBJ2-7, with D perhaps being TRBD1 or TRBD2 (6 bases each). Germline V gene lookup returns CDR1 MNHEY and CDR2 SMNVEV (reference sequence). The CDR3 has 13 amino acids. V was cut by 6 bases and J by 6 bases, with 15 bases left in between. The CDR3 reads CASRPAGGVEQYF. CDR3 nucleotide sequence: TGTGCCAGCAGACCCGCCGGGGGCGTCGAGCAGTACTTC.

This clonotype was seen many times. The chain uses TRBV3-1 and TRBJ1-2; no firm D call. In germline, CDR1 is LGHDT, CDR2 YNNKEL (reference sequence). Trimming took 1 base from V and 4 from J, leaving 10 bases between them. This CDR3 spans 14 amino acids. CDR3 nucleotides: TGTGCCAGCAGCCAAGGGCTCTCGGGCTATGGCTACACCTTC. This gives the protein CASSQGLSGYGYTF.

The genes are TRBV4-2 and TRBJ2-7; D may be TRBD1 (6 bases). The CDR3 totals 15 residues. Trimming removed 0 bases from V and 3 bases from J, with 12 bases in between. Germline V lookup: CDR1 LGHNA, CDR2 YNFKEQ. The CDR3 protein is CASSQDGQPSYEQYF. The CDR3 DNA sequence: TGTGCCAGCAGCCAAGATGGACAGCCGAGCTACGAGCAGTACTTC.

This clonotype was detected ten times or more. This rearrangement joins TRBV27 to TRBJ1-5; TRBD1 is a possible D gene (5 bases). Deletions cut 5 bases from V and 3 bases from J, with 11 bases between. Germline lookup yields CDR1 MNHEY and CDR2 SMNVEV (reference sequence). The CDR3 covers 14 residues. In DNA, the CDR3 is TGTGCCAGCAGTCCTCAGGGAGTCAATCAGCCCCAGCATTTT. Its protein is CASSPQGVNQPQHF.

The chain recombines TRBV29-1 with TRBJ2-1; TRBD2 agrees at 10 bases. The CDR3 spans 14 residues. J was trimmed by 7 bases and V by 2 bases; bases with no gene match: 5. Per germline, CDR1 SQVTM and CDR2 ANQGSEA. As DNA, the CDR3 is TGCAGCGTTGAACTAGCGGGAGAGGGTAATGAGCAGTTCTTC. This translates into CSVELAGEGNEQFF.

This clonotype occurred many times. The chain has TRBV12-3 or TRBV12-4 and TRBJ1-2; D gene uncertain. This CDR3 has 12 residues. V lost 5 bases, J lost 3 bases, and 7 bases lay in between. This CDR3 is CASSVSHYGYTF. CDR3 nucleotides: TGTGCCAGCAGTGTTAGTCACTATGGCTACACCTTC.

This clonotype was recorded a few times. A single base separates this from a much larger clone, so it may be a read error. The chain couples TRBV28 to TRBJ1-4; no reliable D call. CDR1 MDHEN and CDR2 SYDVKM come from the germline V gene. The CDR3 totals 16 residues. The CDR3 nucleotides read TGTGCCAGCAGTTACCTCAGGAGTGCAACTAATGAAAAACTGCTTTTT. It translates to CASSYLRSATNEKLLF.

There are a few counts of this clonotype. V gene TRBV20-1 combines with J gene TRBJ2-5; D might be TRBD2 (5 bases). V was clipped by 6 bases and J by 5 bases, with 19 bases between them. This CDR3 is 14 amino acids long. From germline, CDR1 is DFQATT and CDR2 SNEGSKA (reference sequence). The CDR3 here is CSAYLDRGAETQYF. The CDR3 DNA sequence: TGCAGTGCATATCTGGACCGGGGAGCGGAGACCCAGTACTTC.

There are a few counts of this clonotype. The chain uses TRBV29-1 and TRBJ1-4; possibly TRBD1 for D (6 bases). The germline V gene encodes CDR1 SQVTM and CDR2 ANQGSEA. The CDR3 sequence is 14 residues long. V lost 4 bases and J lost 8, with 17 bases in between. The CDR3 spells CSVGDIRRGEKLFF. The CDR3 coding sequence is TGCAGCGTTGGGGACATTAGGCGCGGGGAAAAACTGTTTTTT.

The chain combines TRBV10-3 with TRBJ2-7; tentative D call: TRBD1 (6 bases). V was trimmed by 3 bases and J by 3 bases, leaving 12 bases between them. CDR3 size: 14 residues. Per the germline V gene, CDR1 is ENHRY and CDR2 is SYGVKD. In nucleotides, the CDR3 is TGTGCCATCAGTGACCCTGGACAGAGCTACGAGCAGTACTTC. Its translation is CAISDPGQSYEQYF.

The chain couples TRBV7-2 to TRBJ2-7, with D maybe TRBD2 (5 bases). The ends were cut back, 0 bases at V and 4 bases at J, with 13 bases in the middle. The CDR3 is 15 amino acids. Per germline, CDR1 SGHTA and CDR2 FQGNSA. CDR3: CASSLAASSYYEQYF. CDR3 nucleotides: TGTGCCAGCAGCTTAGCAGCTAGCTCCTATTACGAGCAGTACTTC.

The rearrangement uses TRBV18 and TRBJ2-5; 8 bases are shared with TRBD1. The CDR3 has 13 amino acids. Germline V gene sequence: CDR1 KGHSH, CDR2 LQKENI. V was clipped by 8 bases and J by 3 bases; unmatched bases: 5. The CDR3 here is CASHDRGEETQYF. As DNA, the CDR3 is TGTGCCAGCCACGACAGGGGCGAAGAGACCCAGTACTTC. Together with reference TRBV18 and TRBJ2-5, the CDR3 gives the full variable domain: NAGVMQNPRHLVRRRGQEARLRCSPMKGHSHVYWYRQLPEEGLKFMVYLQKENIIDESGMPKERFSAEFPKEGPSILRIQQVVRGDSAAYFCASHDRGEETQYFGPGTRLLVL.

In its sample, this clonotype was seen many times. The genes are TRBV7-8 and TRBJ2-5; perhaps TRBD2 as D (6 bases). The ends were cut back, 5 bases at V and 2 bases at J, with 15 bases in the middle. Germline CDR1 SGHVS, CDR2 FQNEAQ. The CDR3 is made up of 15 amino acids. The CDR3 nucleotides are TGTGCCAGCAGCCCAAGTTTGGGGGGACAAGAGACCCAGTACTTC. Amino acid sequence: CASSPSLGGQETQYF.

The chain combines TRBV14 with TRBJ2-7; the D gene could be TRBD1 or TRBD2 (5 bases each). Trimming shortened V by 4 bases and J by 0 bases, and 13 bases separated the two germline ends. CDR3 length equals 15 residues. Germline CDR1 reads SGHDN; CDR2 reads FVKESK. For the CDR3, the DNA is TGTGCCAGCAGCCGTCGGGACGTAAGCTCCTACGAGCAGTACTTC. This translates into CASSRRDVSSYEQYF.

The genes are TRBV4-1 and TRBJ1-2; D is unresolved. V was cut by 6 bases and J by 6 bases, with 14 bases left in between. In germline, CDR1 is MGHRA, CDR2 YSYEKL. The CDR3 has 13 amino acids. The CDR3 protein is CASRSSSRDGYTF. Here the CDR3 DNA reads TGCGCCAGCAGGTCCAGTTCTCGGGATGGCTACACCTTC.

The rearrangement uses TRBV11-2 and TRBJ2-5, with D unclear. CDR3 length: 13 amino acids. V was clipped by 3 bases and J by 7 bases, with 12 bases between them. Germline V gene lookup returns CDR1 SGHAT and CDR2 FQNNGV. In nucleotides, the CDR3 is TGTGCCAGCAGCTTCGCCTTTGAACCGACCCAGTACTTC. This encodes CASSFAFEPTQYF.

The rearrangement links TRBV10-3 to TRBJ2-7; D is ambiguous. Between the trimmed V and J ends, which lost 2 bases and 2 bases, there was a span of 10 bases. In germline, CDR1 is ENHRY, CDR2 SYGVKD. This CDR3 has 14 residues. The DNA for the CDR3 is TGTGCCATCAGTGAGCTCCAGCGCACCTACGAGCAGTACTTC. It translates to CAISELQRTYEQYF.